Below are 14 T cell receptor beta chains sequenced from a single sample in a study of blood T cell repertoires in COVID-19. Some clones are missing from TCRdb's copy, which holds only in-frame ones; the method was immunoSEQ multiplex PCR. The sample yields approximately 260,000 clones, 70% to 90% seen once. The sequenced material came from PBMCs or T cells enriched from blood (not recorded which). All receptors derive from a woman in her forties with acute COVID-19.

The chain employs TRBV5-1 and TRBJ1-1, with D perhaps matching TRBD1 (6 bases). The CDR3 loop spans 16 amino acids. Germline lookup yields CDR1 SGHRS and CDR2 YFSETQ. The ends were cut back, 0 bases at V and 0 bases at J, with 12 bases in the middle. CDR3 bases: TGCGCCAGCAGCTTGGACCCCAGGGGATTGAACACTGAAGCTTTCTTT. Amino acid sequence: CASSLDPRGLNTEAFF.

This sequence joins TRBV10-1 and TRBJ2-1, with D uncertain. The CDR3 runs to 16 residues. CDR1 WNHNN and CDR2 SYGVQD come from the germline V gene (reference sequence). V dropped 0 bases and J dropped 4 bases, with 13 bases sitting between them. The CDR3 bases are TGCGCCAGCAGTGAGTCATTGCAGGAAGGATACAATGAGCAGTTCTTC. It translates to CASSESLQEGYNEQFF.

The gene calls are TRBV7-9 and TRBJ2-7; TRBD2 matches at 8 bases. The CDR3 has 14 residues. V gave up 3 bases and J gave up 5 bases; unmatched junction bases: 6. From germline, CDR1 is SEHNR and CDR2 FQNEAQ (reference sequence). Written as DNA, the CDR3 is TGTGCCAGCAGCTTTTACAGCGGGAGCGACGAGCAGTACTTC. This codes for CASSFYSGSDEQYF.

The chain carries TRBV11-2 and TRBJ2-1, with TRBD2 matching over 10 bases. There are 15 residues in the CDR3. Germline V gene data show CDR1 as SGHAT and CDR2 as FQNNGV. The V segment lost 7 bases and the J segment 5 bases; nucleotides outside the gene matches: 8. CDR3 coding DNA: TGTGCCAGCAACCCTGGGACTAGCGCGCACAATGAGCAGTTCTTC. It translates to CASNPGTSAHNEQFF.

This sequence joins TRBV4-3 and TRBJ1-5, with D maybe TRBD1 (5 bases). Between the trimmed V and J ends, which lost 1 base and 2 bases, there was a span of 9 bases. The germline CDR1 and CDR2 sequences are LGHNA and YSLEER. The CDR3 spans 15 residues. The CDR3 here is CASSQVGGGNQPQHF. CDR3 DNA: TGCGCCAGCAGCCAAGTGGGGGGAGGCAATCAGCCCCAGCATTTT.

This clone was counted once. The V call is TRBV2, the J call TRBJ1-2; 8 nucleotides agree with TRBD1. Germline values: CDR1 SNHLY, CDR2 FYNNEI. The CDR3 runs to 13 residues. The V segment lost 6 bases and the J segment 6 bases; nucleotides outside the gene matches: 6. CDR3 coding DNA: TGTGCCAGCAGACAACAGGGGGAGAATGGCTACACCTTC. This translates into CASRQQGENGYTF.

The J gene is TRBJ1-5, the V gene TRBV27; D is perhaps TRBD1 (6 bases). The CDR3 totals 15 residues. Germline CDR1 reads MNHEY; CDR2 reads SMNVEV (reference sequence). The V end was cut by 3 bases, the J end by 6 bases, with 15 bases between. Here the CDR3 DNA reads TGTGCCAGCAGTTTTTCACAGGGAACGGGTCAGCCCCAGCATTTT. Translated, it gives CASSFSQGTGQPQHF.

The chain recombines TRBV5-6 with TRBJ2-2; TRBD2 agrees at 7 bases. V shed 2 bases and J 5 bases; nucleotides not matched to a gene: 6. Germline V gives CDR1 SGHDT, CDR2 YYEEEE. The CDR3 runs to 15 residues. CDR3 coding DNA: TGTGCCAGCAGCTTAGGAGGGAGGGAGACCGGGGAGCTGTTTTTT. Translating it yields CASSLGGRETGELFF.

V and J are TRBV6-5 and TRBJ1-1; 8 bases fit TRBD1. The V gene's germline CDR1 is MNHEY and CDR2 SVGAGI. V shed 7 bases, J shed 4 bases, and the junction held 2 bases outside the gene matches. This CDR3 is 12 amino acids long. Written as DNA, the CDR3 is TGTGCCAGCAAAACAGGGGGCACTGAAGCTTTCTTT. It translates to CASKTGGTEAFF.

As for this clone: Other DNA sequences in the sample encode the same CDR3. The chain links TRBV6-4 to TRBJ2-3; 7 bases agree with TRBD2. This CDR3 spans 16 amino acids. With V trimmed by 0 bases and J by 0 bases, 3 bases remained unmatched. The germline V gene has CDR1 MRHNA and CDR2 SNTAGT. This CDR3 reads CASSDSASGSTDTQYF. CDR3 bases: TGTGCCAGCAGTGACTCGGCTAGCGGTAGCACAGATACGCAGTATTTT.

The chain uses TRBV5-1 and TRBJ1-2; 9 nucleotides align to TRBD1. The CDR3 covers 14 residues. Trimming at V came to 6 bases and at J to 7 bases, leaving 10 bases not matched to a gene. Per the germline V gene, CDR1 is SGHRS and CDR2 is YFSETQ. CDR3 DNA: TGCGCCAGCACCCTAGGGACAGGGTACGGTGGCTACACCTTC. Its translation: CASTLGTGYGGYTF.

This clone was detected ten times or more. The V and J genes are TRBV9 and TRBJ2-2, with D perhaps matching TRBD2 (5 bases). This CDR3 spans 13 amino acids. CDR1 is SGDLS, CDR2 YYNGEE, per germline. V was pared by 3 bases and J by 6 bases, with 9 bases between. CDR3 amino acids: CASSGGSPGELFF. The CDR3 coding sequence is TGTGCCAGCAGCGGAGGGTCCCCCGGGGAGCTGTTTTTT.

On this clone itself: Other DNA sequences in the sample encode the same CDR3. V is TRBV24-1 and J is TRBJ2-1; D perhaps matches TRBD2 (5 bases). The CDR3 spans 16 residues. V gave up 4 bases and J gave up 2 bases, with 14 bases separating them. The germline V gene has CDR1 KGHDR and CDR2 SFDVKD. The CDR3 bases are TGTGCCACCAGTGACCGGGGAACCCTAACCTACAATGAGCAGTTCTTC. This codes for CATSDRGTLTYNEQFF.

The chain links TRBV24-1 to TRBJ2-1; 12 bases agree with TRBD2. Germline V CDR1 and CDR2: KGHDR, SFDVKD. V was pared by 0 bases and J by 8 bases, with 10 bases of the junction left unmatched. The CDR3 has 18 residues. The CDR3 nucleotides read TGTGCCACCAGTGATTTGGCCGAGACTAGCGGGAGTAGGTATGAGCAGTTCTTC. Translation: CATSDLAETSGSRYEQFF.